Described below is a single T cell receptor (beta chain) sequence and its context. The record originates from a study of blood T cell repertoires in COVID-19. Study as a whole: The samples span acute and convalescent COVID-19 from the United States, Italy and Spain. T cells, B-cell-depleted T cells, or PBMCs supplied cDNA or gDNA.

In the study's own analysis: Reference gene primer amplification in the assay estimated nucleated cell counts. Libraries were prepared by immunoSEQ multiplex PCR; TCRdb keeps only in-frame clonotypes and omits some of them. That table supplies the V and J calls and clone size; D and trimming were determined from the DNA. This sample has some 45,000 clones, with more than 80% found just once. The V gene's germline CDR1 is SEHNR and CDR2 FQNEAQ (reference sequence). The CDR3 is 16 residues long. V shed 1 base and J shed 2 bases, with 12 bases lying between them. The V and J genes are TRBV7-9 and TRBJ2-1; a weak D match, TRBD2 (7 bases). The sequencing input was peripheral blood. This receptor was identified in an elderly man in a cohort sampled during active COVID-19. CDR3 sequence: CASSLEGGAPYNEQFF. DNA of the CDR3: TGTGCCAGCAGCTTAGAGGGGGGGGCTCCCTACAATGAGCAGTTCTTC.